The clone carrying this T cell receptor beta chain was seen at least ten times. Its target is not known. The germline V gene has CDR1 SGHTA and CDR2 FQGNSA. This CDR3 comprises 16 residues. V was clipped by 5 bases and J by 2 bases; unmatched bases: 7. This entry is derived from a study of human T cells and chemical hapten exposure. Study-level information: TCR yields per sample varied, mainly owing to small pooled library volume differences.

General study findings and limits: The study found that DPC sensitization did not change TCRs above 1 in 1000 frequency.

Individual cDNA molecules in this library carried unique molecular identifiers. TCRdb re-called the RACE reads through MiXCR, storing one row per CDR3 protein. Of 65,000 to 95,000 distinct CDR3 sequences in the sample, about 9.2% were seen once. Stated time point: healthy volunteer bleed at 6 weeks. Total RNA extraction was carried out from unfractionated whole blood. This TCR was recovered from a female donor in good health. Some clones in this sample may be carry-over from other donors' samples. Sequencing was done on a sample of whole blood. The V and J genes are TRBV7-2 and TRBJ2-3, with 10 bases lining up with TRBD2. CDR3: CASSQLAGGLTDTQYF. Here the CDR3 DNA reads TGTGCCAGCAGCCAATTAGCGGGGGGCCTCACAGATACGCAGTATTTT. Using reference TRBV7-2 and TRBJ2-3 for the parts outside the CDR3, the full variable domain is GAGVSQSPSNKVTEKGKDVELRCDPISGHTALYWYRQSLGQGLEFLIYFQGNSAPDKSGLPSDRFSAERTGGSVSTLTIQRTQQEDSAVYLCASSQLAGGLTDTQYFGPGTRLTVL.